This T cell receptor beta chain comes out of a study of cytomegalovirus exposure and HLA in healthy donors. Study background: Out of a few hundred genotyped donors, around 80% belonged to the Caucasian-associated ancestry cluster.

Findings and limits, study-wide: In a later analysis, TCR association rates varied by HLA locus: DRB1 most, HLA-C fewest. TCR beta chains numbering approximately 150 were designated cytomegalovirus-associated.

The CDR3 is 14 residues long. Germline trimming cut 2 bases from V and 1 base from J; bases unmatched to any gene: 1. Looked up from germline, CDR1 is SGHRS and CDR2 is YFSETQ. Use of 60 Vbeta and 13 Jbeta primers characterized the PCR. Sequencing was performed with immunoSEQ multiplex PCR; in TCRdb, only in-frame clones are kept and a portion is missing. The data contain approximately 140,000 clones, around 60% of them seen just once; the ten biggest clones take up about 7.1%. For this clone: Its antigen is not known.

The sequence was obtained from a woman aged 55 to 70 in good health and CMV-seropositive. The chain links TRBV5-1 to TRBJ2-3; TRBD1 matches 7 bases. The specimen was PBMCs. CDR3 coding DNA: TGCGCCAGCAGCTTTGGGACAGGCACAGATACGCAGTATTTT. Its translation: CASSFGTGTDTQYF.